This T cell receptor beta chain derives from a study of immune evolution from preneoplasia to lung adenocarcinoma. Whole-study findings and limits: Compared with EGFR-mutant or double wild-type lesions, KRAS-mutant nodules were more clonal. Normal lung had highest clonality; later lesions appeared denser, more diverse.

The method was immunoSEQ multiplex PCR; TCRdb's version includes in-frame clones alone and lacks a portion of them. The sample yields 3,000 to 4,000 clones, around 75% seen once. Concerning this clone itself: Its antigen is currently unknown. Other DNA sequences of this sample code for an identical CDR3.

CDR1 is MNHEY and CDR2 is SMNVEV in the germline V gene (reference sequence). The CDR3 covers 14 residues. J was trimmed by 6 bases and V by 3 bases; bases with no gene match: 7. This receptor was identified in a person aged 55-85 years with lung adenocarcinoma. The chain carries TRBV27 and TRBJ1-2; TRBD1 matches 7 bases. Sequencing was carried out using FFPE lung adenocarcinoma in situ tissue. The CDR3 DNA is TGTGCCAGCAGTTTTCAGGGGGATTGGAATGGCTACACCTTC. This sequence encodes CASSFQGDWNGYTF.